Sequencing of this T cell receptor beta chain was carried out in a study of T-cell reconstitution after alpha-beta-depleted transplantation in children. Unique molecular identifiers were incorporated when the TCRbeta library was constructed. TCRdb recomputed calls from the PCR reads with MiXCR, one row per CDR3 protein. The table shows around 580,000 distinct CDR3 sequences, with 23% occurring only once. This clonotype was seen repeatedly, ten times or more. Its antigen is not known. Study conclusions and caveats: The study reportedly traced alpha-beta T cells about two months after transplant to several hundred expanded graft clones. From newly produced T cells came most of the T-cell counts and diversity one year after transplant. At day 60, the high TCRbeta diversity found in some patients originated from recipient T cells and thymic progenitors that had survived.

In germline, CDR1 is SGHKS, CDR2 YYEKEE (reference sequence). CDR3 length equals 13 residues. Deletions cut 3 bases from V and 2 bases from J, with 9 bases between. The source material was PBMCs, mostly from graft donor cells, sampled 360 days after TCRalphabeta/CD19-depleted stem cell transplant. V gene TRBV5-5 combines with J gene TRBJ2-7; the D is unclear. The sequence was obtained from a boy in the first two years of life who had a stem cell transplant for acute myeloid leukemia, so the T cells may come from the graft donor. CDR3 residues: CASSWATTYEQYF. CDR3 nucleotides: TGTGCCAGCAGCTGGGCCACAACCTACGAGCAGTACTTC.